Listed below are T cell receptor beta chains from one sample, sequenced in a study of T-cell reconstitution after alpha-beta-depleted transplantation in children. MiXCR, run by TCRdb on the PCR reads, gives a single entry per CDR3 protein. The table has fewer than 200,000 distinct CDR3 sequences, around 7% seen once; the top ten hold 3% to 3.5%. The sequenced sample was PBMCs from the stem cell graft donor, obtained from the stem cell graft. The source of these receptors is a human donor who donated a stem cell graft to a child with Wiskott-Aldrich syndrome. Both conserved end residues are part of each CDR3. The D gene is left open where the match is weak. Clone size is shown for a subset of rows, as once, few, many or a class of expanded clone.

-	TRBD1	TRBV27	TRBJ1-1	CASSYFRGRDTEAFF	TGTGCCAGCAGTTATTTCAGGGGGCGGGACACTGAAGCTTTCTTT
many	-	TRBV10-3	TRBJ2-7	CAISQQVSGDEQYF	TGTGCCATCAGTCAACAGGTGTCCGGGGACGAGCAGTACTTC
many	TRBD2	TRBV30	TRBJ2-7	CAWSVGGSGKDEQYF	TGTGCCTGGAGTGTTGGCGGGAGTGGTAAGGACGAGCAGTACTTC
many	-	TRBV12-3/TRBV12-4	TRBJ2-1	CATIRGRGDNEQFF	TGTGCCACCATCCGGGGCAGGGGGGACAATGAGCAGTTCTTC
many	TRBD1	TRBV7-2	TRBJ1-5	CASSMTGGRQPQHF	TGTGCCAGCAGCATGACAGGGGGCAGGCAGCCCCAGCATTTT
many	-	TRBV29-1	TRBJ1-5	CSVVSGGSNQPQHF	TGCAGCGTTGTTTCGGGGGGAAGCAATCAGCCCCAGCATTTT
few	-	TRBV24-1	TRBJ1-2	CATSDPGFGGDGYTF	TGTGCCACCAGTGACCCAGGGTTCGGAGGAGATGGCTACACCTTC
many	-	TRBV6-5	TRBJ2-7	CASSYSGLPAGSYEQYF	TGTGCCAGCAGTTACTCAGGGCTACCGGCGGGTTCCTACGAGCAGTACTTC
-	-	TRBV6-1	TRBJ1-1	CASRPPGGGATEAFF	TGTGCCAGCAGACCTCCGGGGGGGGGAGCCACTGAAGCTTTCTTT
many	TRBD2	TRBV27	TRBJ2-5	CASSLSGGGLAGETQYF	TGTGCCAGCAGTTTAAGCGGAGGGGGACTAGCGGGGGAGACCCAGTACTTC
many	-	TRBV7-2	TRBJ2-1	CASSLAQEFYDEQFF	TGTGCCAGCAGCTTAGCGCAAGAATTTTACGATGAGCAGTTCTTC
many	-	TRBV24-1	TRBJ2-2	CATEDTVTGELFF	TGTGCCACAGAGGACACCGTCACCGGGGAGCTGTTTTTT
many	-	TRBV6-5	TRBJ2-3	CASSYSGGTDTQYF	TGTGCCAGCAGTTACTCTGGGGGCACAGATACGCAGTATTTT
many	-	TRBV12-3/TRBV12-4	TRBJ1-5	CASSSGRDHQSQHF	TGTGCCAGCAGCTCGGGGAGGGATCATCAGTCCCAGCATTTT
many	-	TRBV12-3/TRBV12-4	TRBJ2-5	CASSLRGQETQYF	TGTGCCAGCAGTTTACGAGGCCAAGAGACCCAGTACTTC
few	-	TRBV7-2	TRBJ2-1	CASSFMDYYNEQFF	TGTGCCAGCAGCTTCATGGACTATTACAATGAGCAGTTCTTC
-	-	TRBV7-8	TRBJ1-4	CASSSPSVDSYNEKLFF	TGTGCCAGCAGCTCACCATCCGTCGACAGCTATAATGAAAAACTGTTTTTT
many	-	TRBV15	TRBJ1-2	CATSREGIGYGYTF	TGTGCCACCAGCAGAGAGGGAATTGGCTATGGCTACACCTTC
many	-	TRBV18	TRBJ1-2	CASSLPPGRQNYGYTF	TGTGCCAGCTCGCTACCCCCGGGACGGCAGAACTATGGCTACACCTTC
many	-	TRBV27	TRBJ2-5	CASSLVKAGKQETQYF	TGTGCCAGCAGTTTAGTTAAGGCAGGGAAGCAAGAGACCCAGTACTTC
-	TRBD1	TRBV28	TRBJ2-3	CASSMPPTGQRFTDTQYF	TGTGCCAGCAGTATGCCCCCCACGGGACAGAGATTCACAGATACGCAGTATTTT
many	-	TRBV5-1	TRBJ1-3	CASSRPTFDSGNTIYF	TGCGCCAGCAGCCGTCCCACTTTTGACTCTGGAAACACCATATATTTT
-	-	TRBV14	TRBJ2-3	CASSPWTALSTDTQYF	TGTGCCAGCAGCCCTTGGACAGCCCTTAGCACAGATACGCAGTATTTT
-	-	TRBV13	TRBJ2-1	CASSRTGIPNEQFF	TGTGCCAGCAGCAGAACAGGGATCCCCAATGAGCAGTTCTTC
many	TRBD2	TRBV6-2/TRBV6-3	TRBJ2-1	CASSRGLAGNNEQFF	TGTGCCAGCAGCCGGGGACTAGCGGGGAACAATGAGCAGTTCTTC
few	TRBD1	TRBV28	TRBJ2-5	CASSSGGTGGRETQYF	TGTGCCAGCAGTTCTGGCGGGACAGGAGGCCGAGAGACCCAGTACTTC
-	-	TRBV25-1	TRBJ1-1	CASRDTGNTEAFF	TGTGCCAGCAGAGATACCGGAAATACTGAAGCTTTCTTT
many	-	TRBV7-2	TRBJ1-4	CASSLLGGAGEKLFF	TGTGCCAGCAGCTTACTCGGAGGGGCGGGTGAAAAACTGTTTTTT
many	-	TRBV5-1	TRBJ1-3	CASSLGASSGNTIYF	TGCGCCAGCAGCTTGGGAGCCAGCTCTGGAAACACCATATATTTT
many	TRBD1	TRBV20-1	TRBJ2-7	CSASWTGYEQYF	TGCAGTGCTTCTTGGACAGGATACGAGCAGTACTTC
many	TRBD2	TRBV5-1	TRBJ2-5	CASSLGPASGQETQYF	TGCGCCAGCAGCTTGGGTCCGGCTAGCGGGCAAGAGACCCAGTACTTC
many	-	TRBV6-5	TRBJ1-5	CASSYDSNQPQHF	TGTGCCAGCAGTTACGATAGCAATCAGCCCCAGCATTTT
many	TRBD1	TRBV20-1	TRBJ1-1	CSAGGQTEAFF	TGCAGTGCAGGGGGCCAGACTGAAGCTTTCTTT
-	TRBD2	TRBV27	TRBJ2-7	CASSPIAGGGAEQYF	TGTGCCAGCAGTCCGATAGCGGGAGGAGGGGCGGAGCAGTACTTC
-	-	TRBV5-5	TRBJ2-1	CASSSLKGNEQFF	TGTGCCAGCAGCTCCCTTAAGGGGAATGAGCAGTTCTTC
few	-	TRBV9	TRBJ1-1	CASSVEIRGGAFF	TGTGCCAGCAGCGTAGAAATTCGGGGTGGAGCTTTCTTT
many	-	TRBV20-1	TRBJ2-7	CSALPTSGQRSYEQYF	TGCAGTGCTCTGCCCACCTCCGGACAGAGAAGCTACGAGCAGTACTTC
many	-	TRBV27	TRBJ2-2	CASSLHHPEGQAGELFF	TGTGCCAGCAGTTTACACCACCCTGAGGGTCAAGCCGGGGAGCTGTTTTTT
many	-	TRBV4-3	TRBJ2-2	CASSADRNTGELFF	TGCGCCAGCAGCGCGGACAGAAACACCGGGGAGCTGTTTTTT
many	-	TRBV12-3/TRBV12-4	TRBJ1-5	CASSPPGPWGNQPQHF	TGTGCCAGCAGCCCGCCGGGTCCTTGGGGCAATCAGCCCCAGCATTTT
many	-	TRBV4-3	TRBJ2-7	CASSQETRTVRYEQYF	TGCGCCAGCAGCCAAGAAACACGGACAGTCCGCTACGAGCAGTACTTC
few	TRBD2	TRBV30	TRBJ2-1	CAWSPGPISSGGEQFF	TGTGCCTGGAGCCCCGGACCTATTAGTAGCGGGGGGGAGCAGTTCTTC
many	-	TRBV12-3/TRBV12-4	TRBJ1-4	CASSSWGGRGGEKLFF	TGTGCCAGCAGTTCCTGGGGGGGCAGGGGTGGCGAAAAACTGTTTTTT
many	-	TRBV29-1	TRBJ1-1	CSVEDKGPFSEAFF	TGCAGCGTTGAAGATAAGGGACCCTTTTCTGAAGCTTTCTTT
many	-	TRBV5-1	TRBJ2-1	CASSENMANEQFF	TGCGCCAGCAGCGAGAACATGGCCAATGAGCAGTTCTTC
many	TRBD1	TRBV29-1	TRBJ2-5	CSGSQGDETQYF	TGCAGCGGTTCACAGGGGGACGAGACCCAGTACTTC
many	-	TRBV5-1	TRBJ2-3	CASSLEGSGDTQYF	TGCGCCAGCAGCTTGGAGGGGTCCGGAGATACGCAGTATTTT
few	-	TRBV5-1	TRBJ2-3	CASSYHSTDTQYF	TGCGCCAGCAGCTACCATAGCACAGATACGCAGTATTTT
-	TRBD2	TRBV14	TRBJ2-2	CASSPLGGRGTGELFF	TGTGCCAGCAGCCCCCTTGGCGGGAGAGGTACCGGGGAGCTGTTTTTT
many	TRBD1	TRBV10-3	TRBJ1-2	CAISTGDYGYTF	TGTGCCATCAGTACAGGGGACTATGGCTACACCTTC
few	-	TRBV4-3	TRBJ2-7	CASSQERGISYEQYF	TGCGCCAGCAGCCAAGAGCGAGGGATTTCCTACGAGCAGTACTTC
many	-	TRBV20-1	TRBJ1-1	CSARALYTEAFF	TGCAGTGCTAGAGCGTTGTACACTGAAGCTTTCTTT
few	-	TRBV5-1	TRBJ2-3	CASSLAAGSGDTQYF	TGCGCCAGCAGCTTGGCGGCTGGTTCGGGAGATACGCAGTATTTT